The 12 T cell receptor beta chains given below trace back to one sample, sequenced in a study of T-cell memory formation after mild COVID-19. One entry per CDR3 protein results from TCRdb running MiXCR on the 5' RACE reads. This sample has 580,000 or so distinct CDR3 sequences, with 15% to 20% found just once. The material sequenced was PBMCs or a T cell subset sorted from them (not recorded which). All receptors derive from an adult woman who had mild COVID-19 (a few samples of this study predate the infection). Cell type and time point are not known.

This clonotype was counted only a few times. The chain uses TRBV15 and TRBJ2-7; 9 bases are a match to TRBD1. V trimming: 5 bases; J trimming: 3 bases; junction bases outside the gene matches: 8. CDR1 is LNHNV, CDR2 YYDKDF, per germline (reference sequence). CDR3 length: 15 amino acids. The CDR3 loop is CATSFTEDRGYEQYF. The DNA of the CDR3 is TGTGCCACCAGCTTTACCGAGGACAGGGGCTACGAGCAGTACTTC.

This clonotype was detected a few times. This rearrangement joins TRBV24-1 to TRBJ2-1, with D unresolved. V lost 4 bases and J lost 0, with 15 bases in between. Germline CDR1 reads KGHDR; CDR2 reads SFDVKD. This CDR3 is built from 17 residues. CDR3 coding DNA: TGTGCCACCAGTGAAGGTCCACTGAGCCGCTCCTACAATGAGCAGTTCTTC. This sequence encodes CATSEGPLSRSYNEQFF.

The chain links TRBV7-9 to TRBJ2-7; 7 bases map to TRBD2. Germline CDR1 and CDR2: SEHNR and FQNEAQ (reference sequence). Trimming at V came to 5 bases and at J to 3 bases, leaving 4 bases not matched to a gene. This CDR3 is 13 amino acids long. CDR3 sequence reads: CASSSGIFYEQYF. CDR3 DNA sequence: TGTGCCAGCAGCAGCGGGATTTTCTACGAGCAGTACTTC. Using reference TRBV7-9 and TRBJ2-7 for the parts outside the CDR3, the full variable domain is DTGVSQNPRHKITKRGQNVTFRCDPISEHNRLYWYRQTLGQGPEFLTYFQNEAQLEKSRLLSDRFSAERPKGSFSTLEIQRTEQGDSAMYLCASSSGIFYEQYFGPGTRLTVT.

This clonotype occurred a few times. The V call is TRBV12-3 or TRBV12-4, the J call TRBJ2-7, with 8 bases matching TRBD1. Losses at the gene ends were 6 bases for V and 3 bases for J; bases not matched to a gene: 7. This CDR3 has 14 amino acids. CDR3 DNA: TGTGCCAGCAGCCCGGGACAGGACATCTACGAGCAGTACTTC. Amino acid sequence: CASSPGQDIYEQYF.

The table lists this clonotype with a few counts. The chain couples TRBV9 to TRBJ2-4; D call uncertain. The CDR3 has 15 amino acids. CDR1 is SGDLS, CDR2 YYNGEE, per germline. The ends were cut back, 0 bases at V and 1 base at J, with 8 bases in the middle. CDR3 loop: CASSVEFGAKNIQYF. Written as DNA, the CDR3 is TGTGCCAGCAGCGTAGAATTCGGGGCCAAAAACATTCAGTACTTC. The full variable domain, its missing parts supplied by reference TRBV9 and TRBJ2-4, is DSGVTQTPKHLITATGQRVTLRCSPRSGDLSVYWYQQSLDQGLQFLIQYYNGEERAKGNILERFSAQQFPDLHSELNLSSLELGDSALYFCASSVEFGAKNIQYFGAGTRLSVL.

The genes are TRBV2 and TRBJ1-4; possible D gene TRBD1, 5 bases. From germline, CDR1 is SNHLY and CDR2 FYNNEI. The CDR3 sequence is 17 residues long. V shed 1 base and J shed 1 base, with 13 bases lying between them. The CDR3 region is CASSEGGTGRTNEKLFF. The CDR3 DNA sequence: TGTGCCAGCAGTGAAGGGGGGACGGGACGAACTAATGAAAAACTGTTTTTT. The whole variable domain, filled in from reference TRBV2 and TRBJ1-4, reads EPEVTQTPSHQVTQMGQEVILRCVPISNHLYFYWYRQILGQKVEFLVSFYNNEISEKSEIFDDQFSVERPDGSNFTLKIRSTKLEDSAMYFCASSEGGTGRTNEKLFFGSGTQLSVL.

V and J are TRBV5-4 and TRBJ2-5; no firm D call. V lost 4 bases and J 2 bases, leaving 15 bases between the germline ends. The CDR3 has 15 residues. In germline, CDR1 is SGHNT, CDR2 YYREEE (reference sequence). CDR3 sequence reads: CASSHGPLPQETQYF. The DNA of the CDR3 is TGTGCCAGCAGCCATGGTCCCCTTCCTCAAGAGACCCAGTACTTC.

This clonotype appeared a few times. The V gene is TRBV10-3, the J gene TRBJ2-7; D unclear. Germline V gene data show CDR1 as ENHRY and CDR2 as SYGVKD. The length of the CDR3 is 12 residues. V gave up 4 bases and J gave up 2 bases, with 6 bases separating them. CDR3 sequence: CAISADTYEQYF. DNA of the CDR3: TGTGCCATCAGTGCCGATACCTACGAGCAGTACTTC.

This chain joins TRBV5-1 and TRBJ2-3; TRBD1 matches at 9 bases. The V segment lost 5 bases and the J segment 2 bases; nucleotides outside the gene matches: 6. The CDR3 loop spans 15 amino acids. Germline V CDR1 and CDR2: SGHRS, YFSETQ. This CDR3 reads CASRINRGPTDTQYF. The DNA for the CDR3 is TGCGCCAGCAGGATCAACAGGGGGCCCACAGATACGCAGTATTTT.

This clonotype was counted ten times or more. The CDR3 coding sequence is TGTGCCAGCAGTCCCGGGACAGCCTATGGCTACACCTTC. This codes for CASSPGTAYGYTF. The chain uses TRBV12-3 or TRBV12-4 and TRBJ1-2, with 7 nucleotides matching TRBD1. V shed 5 bases, J shed 4 bases, and the junction held 4 bases outside the gene matches. The CDR3 extends over 13 amino acids.

This clonotype was detected only a few times. The chain has TRBV18 and TRBJ1-1, with TRBD1 as a possible D gene (5 bases). The germline gives CDR1 KGHSH, CDR2 LQKENI. V was shortened by 1 base and J by 0 bases, with 9 bases between the two germline ends. The CDR3 loop spans 15 amino acids. CDR3 nucleotides: TGTGCCAGCTCACCACGGGGGGGGGTGAACACTGAAGCTTTCTTT. Translated, it gives CASSPRGGVNTEAFF.

This clonotype turned up a few times. V and J are TRBV24-1 and TRBJ2-4, with D possibly matching TRBD1 (6 bases). Trimming removed 1 base from V and 5 bases from J, with 11 bases in between. The CDR3 totals 15 residues. Germline V gene data show CDR1 as KGHDR and CDR2 as SFDVKD. The CDR3 reads CATSDFSQGQNIQYF. CDR3 DNA: TGTGCCACCAGTGATTTCTCGCAGGGGCAAAACATTCAGTACTTC.